This T cell receptor (beta chain) was retrieved from a study of T cells in Graves' hyperthyroidism and ophthalmopathy. Amplification of TCR beta CDR3 regions used RNA as the template. During a first-round RT-PCR of the TCR CDR3, the HTBI primer set was used. TCRdb reprocessed the multiplex PCR reads with MiXCR, giving one entry per CDR3 protein. This sample yields over 500,000 distinct CDR3 sequences, of which roughly 17% are seen a single time; approximately 15% belongs to the top ten. Germline CDR1 and CDR2: SGHAT and FQNNGV. V shed 5 bases, J shed 1 base, and the junction held 4 bases outside the gene matches. This CDR3 spans 16 amino acids. Turning to this clonotype: What it binds is unknown.

Study outcomes and limitations: Blood also contained most expanded thyroid clonotypes above 0.001.

The receptor was isolated from a young woman with Graves' ophthalmopathy. Sequenced: blood. The V gene is TRBV11-2, the J gene TRBJ2-2; 10 nucleotides line up with TRBD2. CDR3 DNA sequence: TGTGCCAGCAGCACTCGACTAGCGGGGAACACCGGGGAGCTGTTTTTT. Translating gives CASSTRLAGNTGELFF.